Sequencing of this T cell receptor (beta chain) was carried out in a study of a mutant IDH1 vaccine in newly diagnosed glioma (dated by TCRdb to the early 2020s). Looking at the study overall: Eight vaccinations were administered to patients in weeks 1, 3, 5, 7, 11, 15, 19 and 23, corresponding to visits V03 through V10. Vaccination started 4-6 weeks after radiotherapy alone, or was given together with temozolomide cycles in the groups whose treatment included chemotherapy. Of the approximately 32 treated patients, approximately 62% were male and 37.5% were female, and the mean age was roughly 40 years. Prior to enrollment, standard therapy consisting of radiotherapy alone, temozolomide alone, or radiochemotherapy with temozolomide had been administered to patients, with the combination being received by most patients. For exploratory analyses, under 30 treated patients had longitudinal TCRB deep sequencing done wherever samples were available. Six visits were used for peripheral blood collection: V03 (baseline), V05, V07, V10, V12 and V13. What the work shows at the level of the full study, not this receptor alone: Availability determined which PBMC samples were chosen for TCRB deep sequencing. Immune responses induced by the vaccine were seen in roughly 95% of patients across multiple MHC alleles. It was noted by the authors that analyses of patient blood samples could not be reproduced owing to sample limitations. Pseudoprogression seemed to be unrelated to changes in the top peripheral T cell clonotypes found by TCRB sequencing.

The time point label for this specimen denotes: week 23, last vaccination. Each vaccine dose was 300 ug of a 20-mer mutant IDH1 peptide in Montanide, given subcutaneously with topical imiquimod. All donors had newly diagnosed IDH1-mutant astrocytomas of WHO grade 3 or 4 that showed loss of nuclear ATRX. The samples were drawn from NOA16, a multicentre, single-arm, open-label phase I trial in Germany that tested a mutant IDH1 peptide vaccine in humans for the first time. Genomic DNA for TCRB sequencing was isolated from EDTA blood with the DNeasy Blood and Tissue Kit. Receptor libraries were prepared by the immunoSEQ multiplex PCR assay. Rearranged TCR beta chain sequences were amplified with the hsTCRB Kit following the manufacturer's protocol. Sequencing of TCRB libraries was carried out on an Illumina MiSeq. The published analysis was carried out like this. Demultiplexing, trimming and gene mapping were performed with the kit vendor's proprietary platform. TCRdb limited this immuneACCESS table to in-frame rearrangements with V and J called. A share of clones is missing; checked studies link under half to unresolved V genes, and the rest is unexplained. The V and J calls and clone size come from that table; D and trimming were worked out from the DNA. The sample table holds around 56,000 clones, of which about 81% were seen once. The top ten hold 6.5% to 9% of the sample.

The germline V gene encodes CDR1 SGHRS and CDR2 YFSETQ. The CDR3 covers 15 residues, taking in both the cysteine and the phenylalanine. The read is trimmed to its CDR3 DNA, 45 bases read in frame from base 1. V and J are truncated by 3 bases and 1 base respectively, leaving an intervening sequence of 13 bases. Notes on this clone: Its binding antigen is unknown. Within one base of it there is no much larger clone, and no base qualities were kept.

This TCR was recovered from a woman in her thirties or forties with glioma. Some clones in this sample may be carry-over from other donors' samples. The source was PBMCs, collected from a glioma patient whose treatment included an IDH1 peptide vaccine. The sequence joins TRBV5-1 to TRBJ1-1; 5 matching bases give a weak D call of TRBD1. Here the CDR3 is given as CASSSTGTQNTEAFF. The bases are TGCGCCAGCAGCTCCACCGGGACTCAGAACACTGAAGCTTTCTTT.